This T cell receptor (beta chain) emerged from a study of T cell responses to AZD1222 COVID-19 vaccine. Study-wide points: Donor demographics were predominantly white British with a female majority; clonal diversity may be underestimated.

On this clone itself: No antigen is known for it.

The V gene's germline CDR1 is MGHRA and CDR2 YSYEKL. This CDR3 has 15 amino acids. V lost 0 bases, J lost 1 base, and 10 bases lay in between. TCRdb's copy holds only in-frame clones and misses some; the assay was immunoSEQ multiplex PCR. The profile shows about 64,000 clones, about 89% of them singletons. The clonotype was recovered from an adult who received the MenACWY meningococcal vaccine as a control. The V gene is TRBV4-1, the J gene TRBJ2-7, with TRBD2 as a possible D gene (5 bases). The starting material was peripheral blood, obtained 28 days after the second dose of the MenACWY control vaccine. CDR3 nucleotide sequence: TGCGCCAGCAGCCAAGAATCCGGGATTTCCTACGAGCAGTACTTC. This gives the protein CASSQESGISYEQYF.